Following are 29 T cell receptor beta chains from one sample sequenced in a study of T cell responses to AZD1222 COVID-19 vaccine. TCRdb keeps only in-frame clones here, not all; method: immunoSEQ multiplex PCR. The table includes fewer than 250,000 clones, almost 95% detected once. This specimen was peripheral blood, taken on day 0 of AZD1222 vaccination. These TCRs come from an adult in good health.

This clone was counted a single time. The J gene is TRBJ2-3, the V gene TRBV6-6, with a possible D match to TRBD2 (6 bases). With 6 bases removed from V and 4 bases from J, the gap between germline ends came to 8 bases. CDR1 and CDR2 (germline): MNHNY, SVGAGI (reference sequence). The length of the CDR3 is 12 residues. The CDR3 nucleotides are TGTGCCAGCAGCACTAGCCCAGATACGCAGTATTTT. Translating it yields CASSTSPDTQYF.

The J gene is TRBJ1-2, the V gene TRBV11-1; D not certain. The ends were cut back, 5 bases at V and 3 bases at J, with 13 bases in the middle. This CDR3 contains 14 residues. Germline CDR1 SGHAT, CDR2 FQDESV (reference sequence). The CDR3 loop reads CASSPNRLDYGYTF. The CDR3 DNA is TGTGCCAGCAGCCCCAATCGACTCGACTATGGCTACACCTTC.

The rearrangement uses TRBV28 and TRBJ1-1; no definite D call. The CDR3 extends over 13 amino acids. V lost 7 bases to trimming and J lost 4 bases, with 13 bases between them. Germline V lookup: CDR1 MDHEN, CDR2 SYDVKM. DNA of the CDR3: TGTGCCAGCACGGGCGCCACGGGCACTGAAGCTTTCTTT. It yields the protein CASTGATGTEAFF.

The chain combines TRBV30 with TRBJ2-7; no firm D call. The CDR3 extends over 11 amino acids. Germline assignment: CDR1 GTSNPN and CDR2 SVGIG (reference sequence). The V gene lost 0 bases and the J gene lost 3 bases, with 3 bases spanning the gap. CDR3 protein: CAWSVVYEQYF. CDR3 in DNA: TGTGCCTGGAGTGTAGTCTACGAGCAGTACTTC.

Points on this clone: Mismatch with germline at one junction end may stem from a read error. The rearrangement uses TRBV29-1 and TRBJ1-6; the D is unclear. CDR3 length: 13 amino acids. Germline V gene sequence: CDR1 SQVTM, CDR2 ANQGSEA. CDR3 amino acids: CSHGPVRNLPLHF. Here the CDR3 DNA reads TGCAGCCATGGACCAGTGAGGAATTTACCCCTCCACTTT.

V usage is TRBV6-1 and J usage is TRBJ1-6; TRBD1 might be the D (6 bases). This CDR3 has 19 residues. CDR1 is MNHNS, CDR2 SASEGT, per germline. Trimming took off 3 bases at V and 12 bases at J, with 30 bases between the two ends. Here the CDR3 DNA reads TGTGCCAGCAGTGACCATAATCCCGCTATACAGGGCAGCTTACGACCCCTCCACTTT. Residues: CASSDHNPAIQGSLRPLHF.

V is TRBV7-8 and J is TRBJ1-1; 7 bases are a match to TRBD1. The CDR3 spans 14 residues. CDR1 and CDR2 from the germline V gene are SGHVS and FQNEAQ. Germline trimming cut 10 bases from V and 0 bases from J; bases unmatched to any gene: 8. The CDR3 sequence is CATRGGTMNTEAFF. The CDR3 bases are TGTGCCACCAGGGGGGGAACCATGAACACTGAAGCTTTCTTT.

The V gene is TRBV5-1, the J gene TRBJ1-1, with 7 bases that match TRBD1. V shed 4 bases, J shed 0 bases, and the junction held 9 bases outside the gene matches. The CDR3 is 16 residues long. Germline V gives CDR1 SGHRS, CDR2 YFSETQ. CDR3 in DNA: TGCGCCAGCAGCCCCGGGGACAGACCCATGAACACTGAAGCTTTCTTT. It specifies CASSPGDRPMNTEAFF.

The rearrangement joins TRBV30 to TRBJ2-2; D is perhaps TRBD1 (5 bases). Germline CDR1 and CDR2: GTSNPN and SVGIG (reference sequence). V was shortened by 1 base and J by 5 bases, with 11 bases between the two germline ends. The CDR3 is 14 residues long. For the CDR3, the DNA is TGTGCCTGGAGTGGACAGCCCTTTACCGGGGAGCTGTTTTTT. It is translated as CAWSGQPFTGELFF.

The chain recombines TRBV12-5 with TRBJ2-5; D may be TRBD1 or TRBD2 (6 bases each). This CDR3 is built from 13 residues. Germline V gene sequence: CDR1 LGHNT, CDR2 FRNRAP. Between the trimmed V and J ends, which lost 0 bases and 5 bases, there was a span of 7 bases. DNA of the CDR3: TGTGCTAGTGGTTTGGTAGGGGGGGAGACCCAGTACTTC. Translating gives CASGLVGGETQYF. Based on the CDR3 plus reference TRBV12-5 and TRBJ2-5, the full variable domain is DARVTQTPRHKVTEMGQEVTMRCQPILGHNTVFWYRQTMMQGLELLAYFRNRAPLDDSGMPKDRFSAEMPDATLATLKIQPSEPRDSAVYFCASGLVGGETQYFGPGTRLLVL.

The genes are TRBV7-9 and TRBJ1-6; D not certain. The germline gives CDR1 SEHNR, CDR2 FQNEAQ (reference sequence). The ends were cut back, 8 bases at V and 9 bases at J, with 11 bases in the middle. The CDR3 covers 12 residues. Here the CDR3 reads CASRSSGSPLHF. The CDR3 DNA reads TGTGCCAGCCGCTCCTCGGGTTCACCCCTCCACTTT.

The V call is TRBV30, the J call TRBJ1-1, with D unclear. V lost 3 bases, J lost 6 bases, and 8 bases lay in between. Germline CDR1 reads GTSNPN; CDR2 reads SVGIG (reference sequence). The CDR3 has 11 residues. CDR3 nucleotides: TGTGCCTGGAGAAGTACCCCTGAAGCTTTCTTT. Protein product: CAWRSTPEAFF.

This chain's CDR3 is CASSTGGGPINQPQHF. The CDR3 DNA reads as TGTGCCAGTAGTACCGGGGGAGGGCCAATAAATCAGCCCCAGCATTTT. The rearrangement joins TRBV19 to TRBJ1-5; possible D gene TRBD1, 5 bases. Germline V gene lookup returns CDR1 LNHDA and CDR2 SQIVND (reference sequence). This CDR3 has 16 residues. V shed 4 bases and J shed 4 bases, with 17 bases lying between them.

The chain combines TRBV18 with TRBJ2-3; TRBD2 is a possible D gene (6 bases). The V and J ends lost 6 bases and 4 bases respectively, with 11 bases between them. Germline lookup yields CDR1 KGHSH and CDR2 LQKENI. The CDR3 is 13 residues long. CDR3 region: CASSRTGADTQYF. The CDR3 coding sequence is TGTGCCAGCTCGCGGACGGGGGCAGATACGCAGTATTTT.

For the CDR3, the DNA is TGCGCCAGCAGCTGGGAACAGGGGGCCTTCACTGAAGCTTTCTTT. Translating gives CASSWEQGAFTEAFF. The chain joins TRBV5-1 to TRBJ1-1, with 9 bases identical to TRBD1. CDR1 and CDR2 (germline): SGHRS, YFSETQ. With 3 bases clipped from V and 4 bases from J, the junction kept 7 bases outside the gene matches. The CDR3 is made up of 15 amino acids.

The CDR3 nucleotides are TGTGCCAGCAGCCAAACCCCAGGAGGGACTTCCTCCTACGAGCAGTACTTC. It specifies CASSQTPGGTSSYEQYF. The chain is built from TRBV3-1 (or the pseudogene TRBV3-2) and TRBJ2-7, with D tentatively TRBD2 (6 bases). Germline V gene data show CDR1 as LGHDT and CDR2 as YNNKEL (reference sequence). Trimming removed 2 bases from V and 0 bases from J, with 17 bases in between. The CDR3 sequence is 17 residues long.

The chain has TRBV6-5 and TRBJ1-4; no clear D gene. Trimming pared 7 bases from V and 7 bases from J, leaving 16 bases between. This CDR3 spans 14 amino acids. Germline values: CDR1 MNHEY, CDR2 SVGAGI. In nucleotides, the CDR3 is TGTGCCAGCATAACGGGGAGCTCAGGTGAAAAACTGTTTTTT. This codes for CASITGSSGEKLFF.

The chain has TRBV3-1 (or the pseudogene TRBV3-2) and TRBJ2-3; 9 bases match TRBD1. V shed 4 bases, J shed 4 bases, and the junction held 21 bases outside the gene matches. The CDR3 sequence is 20 residues long. In germline, CDR1 is LGHDT, CDR2 YNNKEL (reference sequence). The CDR3 protein is CASSPPMDRGGEGASDTQYF. The CDR3 DNA sequence: TGTGCCAGCAGCCCCCCCATGGACAGGGGCGGTGAAGGAGCATCAGATACGCAGTATTTT.

V is TRBV24-1 and J is TRBJ2-6, with 8 bases matching TRBD1. V lost 4 bases and J lost 0; bases outside the gene matches: 7. The length of the CDR3 is 18 residues. The germline V gene encodes CDR1 KGHDR and CDR2 SFDVKD. The CDR3: CATSDSGTGFSGANVLTF. The DNA for the CDR3 is TGTGCCACCAGTGACTCCGGGACAGGCTTCTCTGGGGCCAACGTCCTGACTTTC.

This chain connects TRBV5-1 to TRBJ1-2, with D possibly being TRBD1 (6 bases). The CDR3 is made up of 12 amino acids. Per germline, CDR1 SGHRS and CDR2 YFSETQ. V shed 0 bases and J shed 8 bases, with 8 bases lying between them. The CDR3 loop is CASSLDGGGYTF. CDR3 DNA: TGCGCCAGCAGCTTGGATGGGGGCGGCTACACCTTC.

V usage is TRBV30 and J usage is TRBJ1-2, with D perhaps TRBD1 (5 bases). Trimming took 1 base from V and 8 from J, leaving 8 bases between them. The CDR3 contains 11 residues. Germline V gene lookup returns CDR1 GTSNPN and CDR2 SVGIG (reference sequence). CDR3 loop: CAWSGTSGYTF. DNA for the CDR3: TGTGCCTGGAGTGGGACATCCGGCTACACCTTC. The full variable domain, its missing parts supplied by reference TRBV30 and TRBJ1-2, is SQTIHQWPATLVQPVGSPLSLECTVEGTSNPNLYWYRQAAGRGLQLLFYSVGIGQISSEVPQNLSASRPQDRQFILSSKKLLLSDSGFYLCAWSGTSGYTFGSGTRLTVV.

The chain recombines TRBV3-1 (or the pseudogene TRBV3-2) with TRBJ1-2; 8 bases line up with TRBD1. CDR1 is LGHDT, CDR2 YNNKEL, per germline (reference sequence). V gave up 3 bases and J gave up 8 bases; unmatched junction bases: 8. The CDR3 loop spans 14 amino acids. The CDR3 bases are TGTGCCAGCAGCCATGGGGGGGCAGGGGGCGGCTACACCTTC. Protein: CASSHGGAGGGYTF.

This chain connects TRBV7-9 to TRBJ1-2, with D maybe TRBD1 (6 bases). V was clipped by 3 bases and J by 8 bases, with 16 bases between them. CDR1 SEHNR and CDR2 FQNEAQ come from the germline V gene (reference sequence). This CDR3 is 14 amino acids long. The CDR3 DNA follows: TGTGCCAGCAGCTTCCTACAGACAGGTACAGGCTACACCTTC. Amino acid sequence: CASSFLQTGTGYTF.

The chain recombines TRBV27 with TRBJ1-2; no clear D. Germline values: CDR1 MNHEY, CDR2 SMNVEV (reference sequence). There are 15 residues in the CDR3. Between the trimmed V and J ends, which lost 6 bases and 1 base, there was a span of 15 bases. DNA of the CDR3: TGTGCCAGCAGACTCTCCCCCAACAGTAACTATGGCTACACCTTC. Its protein is CASRLSPNSNYGYTF.

The chain has TRBV2 and TRBJ1-6; TRBD1 agrees at 7 bases. The CDR3 spans 13 residues. CDR1 is SNHLY and CDR2 is FYNNEI in the germline V gene. The junction had 9 bases not matched to a gene; V was cut back by 6 bases and J by 13 bases. CDR3 residues: CASRTGASSPLHF. In DNA form, the CDR3 reads TGTGCCAGCAGAACAGGGGCTTCTTCGCCCCTCCACTTT.

The rearrangement uses TRBV24-1 and TRBJ2-3; TRBD1 might be the D (6 bases). CDR1 is KGHDR and CDR2 is SFDVKD in the germline V gene. The V gene lost 5 bases and the J gene lost 1 base, with 12 bases spanning the gap. The length of the CDR3 is 15 residues. This chain's CDR3 is CATSGGPPGTDTQYF. CDR3 sequence (DNA): TGTGCCACCAGTGGGGGGCCGCCCGGCACAGATACGCAGTATTTT.

This clone was seen only a few times. The J gene is TRBJ1-5, the V gene TRBV7-8, with 8 nucleotides matching TRBD1. The CDR3 is 15 residues long. The J segment lost 4 bases and the V segment lost 5 bases, leaving 7 bases of the junction unmatched. The germline CDR1 and CDR2 sequences are SGHVS and FQNEAQ. CDR3 sequence reads: CASSPDRVGNQPQHF. The CDR3 region has the DNA TGTGCCAGCAGCCCGGACAGGGTCGGGAATCAGCCCCAGCATTTT.

The V gene is TRBV19, the J gene TRBJ2-7, with D perhaps TRBD1 (5 bases). V lost 5 bases to trimming and J lost 3 bases, with 8 bases between them. This CDR3 region has 12 residues. Germline V gene lookup returns CDR1 LNHDA and CDR2 SQIVND (reference sequence). For the CDR3, the DNA is TGTGCCAGTAGTGTAGGGGACTACGAGCAGTACTTC. Protein product: CASSVGDYEQYF. The complete variable domain, with remaining parts taken from reference TRBV19 and TRBJ2-7, reads DGGITQSPKYLFRKEGQNVTLSCEQNLNHDAMYWYRQDPGQGLRLIYYSQIVNDFQKGDIAEGYSVSREKKESFPLTVTSAQKNPTAFYLCASSVGDYEQYFGPGTRLTVT.

The CDR3 spells CASSLEGGWRGSPLHF. CDR3 coding DNA: TGTGCCAGCAGCCTTGAGGGGGGTTGGCGAGGTTCACCCCTCCACTTT. The chain couples TRBV5-5 to TRBJ1-6, with D maybe TRBD1 (6 bases). CDR3 length equals 16 residues. From germline, CDR1 is SGHKS and CDR2 YYEKEE (reference sequence). The V end lost 4 bases, the J end lost 9 bases, and 20 bases lay between the germline ends.